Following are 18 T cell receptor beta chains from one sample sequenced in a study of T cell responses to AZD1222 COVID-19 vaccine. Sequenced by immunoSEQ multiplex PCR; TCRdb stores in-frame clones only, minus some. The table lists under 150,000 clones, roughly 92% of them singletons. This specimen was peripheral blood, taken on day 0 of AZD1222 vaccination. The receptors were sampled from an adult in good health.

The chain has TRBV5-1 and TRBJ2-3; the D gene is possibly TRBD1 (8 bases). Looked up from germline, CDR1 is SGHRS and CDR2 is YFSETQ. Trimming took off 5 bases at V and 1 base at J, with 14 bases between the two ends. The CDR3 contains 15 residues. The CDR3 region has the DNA TGCGCCAGCAGACGAGCGGGACAGGGCACAGATACGCAGTATTTT. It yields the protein CASRRAGQGTDTQYF.

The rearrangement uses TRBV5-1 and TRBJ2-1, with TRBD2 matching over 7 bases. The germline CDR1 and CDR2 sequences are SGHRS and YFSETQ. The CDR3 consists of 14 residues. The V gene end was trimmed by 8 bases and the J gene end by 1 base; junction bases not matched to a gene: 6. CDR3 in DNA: TGCGCCAGTAAGGCGGGAGAATCCTACAATGAGCAGTTCTTC. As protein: CASKAGESYNEQFF.

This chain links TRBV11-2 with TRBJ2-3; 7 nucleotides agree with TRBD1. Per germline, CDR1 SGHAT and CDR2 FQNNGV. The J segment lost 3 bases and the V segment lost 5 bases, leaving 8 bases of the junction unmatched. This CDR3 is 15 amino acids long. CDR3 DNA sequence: TGTGCCAGCAGCCGTACCGGGACAGCGACAGATACGCAGTATTTT. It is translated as CASSRTGTATDTQYF.

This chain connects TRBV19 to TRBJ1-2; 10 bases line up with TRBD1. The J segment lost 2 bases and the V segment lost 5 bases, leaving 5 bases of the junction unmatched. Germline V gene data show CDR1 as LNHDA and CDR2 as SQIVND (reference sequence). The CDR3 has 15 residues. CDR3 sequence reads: CASSRTGQGNYGYTF. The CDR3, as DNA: TGTGCCAGTAGTCGAACGGGACAGGGGAACTATGGCTACACCTTC. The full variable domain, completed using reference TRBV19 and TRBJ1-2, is DGGITQSPKYLFRKEGQNVTLSCEQNLNHDAMYWYRQDPGQGLRLIYYSQIVNDFQKGDIAEGYSVSREKKESFPLTVTSAQKNPTAFYLCASSRTGQGNYGYTFGSGTRLTVV.

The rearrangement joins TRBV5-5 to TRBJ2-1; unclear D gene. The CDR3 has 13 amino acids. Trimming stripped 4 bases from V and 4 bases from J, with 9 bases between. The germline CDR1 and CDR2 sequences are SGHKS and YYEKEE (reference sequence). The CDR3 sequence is CASSVTLYNEQFF. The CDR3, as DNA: TGTGCCAGCAGCGTGACCCTTTACAATGAGCAGTTCTTC.

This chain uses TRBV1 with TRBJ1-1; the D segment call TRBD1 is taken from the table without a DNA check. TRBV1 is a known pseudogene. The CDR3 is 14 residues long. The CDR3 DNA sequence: TGCACGATCGGACAGGGGAAATTGAACACTGAAGCTTTCTTT. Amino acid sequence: CTIGQGKLNTEAFF.

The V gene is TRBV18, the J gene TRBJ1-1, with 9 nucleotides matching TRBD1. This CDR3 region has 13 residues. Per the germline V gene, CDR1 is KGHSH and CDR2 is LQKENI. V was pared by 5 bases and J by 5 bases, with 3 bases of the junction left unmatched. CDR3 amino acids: CASSGTGRTEAFF. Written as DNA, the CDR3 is TGTGCCAGCTCAGGGACAGGGAGAACTGAAGCTTTCTTT. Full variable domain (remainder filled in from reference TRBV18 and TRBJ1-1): NAGVMQNPRHLVRRRGQEARLRCSPMKGHSHVYWYRQLPEEGLKFMVYLQKENIIDESGMPKERFSAEFPKEGPSILRIQQVVRGDSAAYFCASSGTGRTEAFFGQGTRLTVV.

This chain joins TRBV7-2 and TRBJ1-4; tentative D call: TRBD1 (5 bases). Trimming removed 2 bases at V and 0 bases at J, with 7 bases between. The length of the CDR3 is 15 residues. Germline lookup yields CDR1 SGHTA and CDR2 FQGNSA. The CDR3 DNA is TGTGCCAGCAGCTTACTGGGGGCAACTAATGAAAAACTGTTTTTT. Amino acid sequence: CASSLLGATNEKLFF.

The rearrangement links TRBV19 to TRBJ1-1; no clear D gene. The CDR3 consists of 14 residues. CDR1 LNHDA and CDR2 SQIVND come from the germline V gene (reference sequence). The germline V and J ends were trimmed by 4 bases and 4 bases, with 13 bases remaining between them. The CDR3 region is CASSTDFRSTEAFF. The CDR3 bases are TGTGCCAGTAGTACAGATTTTCGGAGCACTGAAGCTTTCTTT.

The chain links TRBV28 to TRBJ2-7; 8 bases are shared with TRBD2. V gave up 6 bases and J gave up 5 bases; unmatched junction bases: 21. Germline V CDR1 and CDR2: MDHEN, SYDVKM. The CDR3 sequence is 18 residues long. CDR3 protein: CASRRGYSTLGRGNEQYF. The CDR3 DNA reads TGTGCCAGCAGACGAGGGTATTCGACTCTCGGGAGGGGGAACGAGCAGTACTTC.

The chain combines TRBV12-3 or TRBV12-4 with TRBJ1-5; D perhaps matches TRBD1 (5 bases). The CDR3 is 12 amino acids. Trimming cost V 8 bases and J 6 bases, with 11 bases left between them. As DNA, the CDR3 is TGTGCCAGCTCATCAGGGACTCAGCCCCAGCATTTT. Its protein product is CASSSGTQPQHF.

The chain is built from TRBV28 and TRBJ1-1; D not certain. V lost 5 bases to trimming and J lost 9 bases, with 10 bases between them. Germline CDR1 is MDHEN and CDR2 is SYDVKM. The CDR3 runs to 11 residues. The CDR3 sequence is CASSPGTQAFF. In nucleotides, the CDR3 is TGTGCCAGCAGTCCGGGAACTCAAGCTTTCTTT.

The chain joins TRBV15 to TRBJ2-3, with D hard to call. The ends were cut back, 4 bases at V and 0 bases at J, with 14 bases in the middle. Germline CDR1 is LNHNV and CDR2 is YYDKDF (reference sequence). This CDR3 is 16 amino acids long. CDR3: CATSTVFGQSTDTQYF. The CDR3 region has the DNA TGTGCCACCAGCACGGTGTTTGGGCAAAGCACAGATACGCAGTATTTT.

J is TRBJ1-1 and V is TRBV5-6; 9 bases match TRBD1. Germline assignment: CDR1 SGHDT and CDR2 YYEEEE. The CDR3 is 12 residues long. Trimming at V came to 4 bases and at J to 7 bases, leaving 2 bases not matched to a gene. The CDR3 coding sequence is TGTGCCAGCAGCCGGGGACAGGGTGAAGCTTTCTTT. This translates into CASSRGQGEAFF.

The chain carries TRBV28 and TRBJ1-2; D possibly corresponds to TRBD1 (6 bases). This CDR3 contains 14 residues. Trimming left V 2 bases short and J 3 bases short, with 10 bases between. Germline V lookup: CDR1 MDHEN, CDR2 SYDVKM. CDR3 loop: CASSLVSGDYGYTF. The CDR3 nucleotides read TGTGCCAGCAGTTTAGTGTCAGGGGACTATGGCTACACCTTC.

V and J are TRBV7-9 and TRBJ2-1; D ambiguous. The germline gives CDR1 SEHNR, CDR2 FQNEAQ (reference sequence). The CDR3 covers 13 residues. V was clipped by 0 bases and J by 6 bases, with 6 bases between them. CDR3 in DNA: TGTGCCAGCAGCTTAGCGTCGGTCAATGAGCAGTTCTTC. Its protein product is CASSLASVNEQFF.

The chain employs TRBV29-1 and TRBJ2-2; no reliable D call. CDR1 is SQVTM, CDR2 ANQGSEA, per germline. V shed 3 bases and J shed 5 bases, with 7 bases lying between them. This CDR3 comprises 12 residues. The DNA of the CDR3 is TGCAGCGTTGATATCCGTACCGGGGAGCTGTTTTTT. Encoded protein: CSVDIRTGELFF.

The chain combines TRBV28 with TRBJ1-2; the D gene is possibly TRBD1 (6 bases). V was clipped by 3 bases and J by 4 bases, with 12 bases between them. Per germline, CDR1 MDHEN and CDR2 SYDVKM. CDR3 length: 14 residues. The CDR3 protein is CASSLGQGTYGYTF. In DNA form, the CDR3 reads TGTGCCAGCAGTTTGGGGCAGGGGACCTATGGCTACACCTTC.